These 29 T cell receptor beta chains came from one sample sequenced in a study of PD-1 blockade in mismatch repair-deficient tumors (dated by TCRdb to the late 2010s). Library prep was done by the immunoSEQ multiplex PCR assay. TCRdb took this table from immuneACCESS and kept in-frame rearrangements with V and J called. Such tables lack part of the clones; where checked against another copy, unresolved V genes explain under half of the gap, and the rest is unexplained. This sample is represented by around 9,400 clones; more than 80% of them were singletons. Approximately 0.97% of the sample is held by the ten biggest clonotypes. The specimen was PBMCs, collected less than 47 weeks after starting pembrolizumab. Receptors were obtained from an adult with mismatch repair-deficient cancer.

V is TRBV18 and J is TRBJ1-2; 8 bases agree with TRBD1. V was clipped by 4 bases and J by 3 bases; unmatched bases: 7. The germline gives CDR1 KGHSH, CDR2 LQKENI. The length of the CDR3 is 15 residues. CDR3 nucleotide sequence: TGTGCCAGCTCACTCGGACAGGGCAGCGACTATGGCTACACCTTC. It yields the protein CASSLGQGSDYGYTF.

The rearrangement joins TRBV2 to TRBJ2-3, with D possibly being TRBD2 (6 bases). Trimming took off 9 bases at V and 2 bases at J, with 12 bases between the two ends. The CDR3 covers 13 residues. Per the germline V gene, CDR1 is SNHLY and CDR2 is FYNNEI. CDR3 loop: CASDSGSTDTQYF. CDR3 DNA: TGTGCCAGTGATAGCGGCTCCACAGATACGCAGTATTTT.

This clone has just one count. The gene calls are TRBV5-8 and TRBJ1-5; 7 nucleotides align to TRBD1. Germline V gene sequence: CDR1 SGHTS, CDR2 YDEGEE. Trimming took 0 bases from V and 4 from J; bases not matched to a gene: 7. The CDR3 runs 16 residues. CDR3 nucleotides: TGTGCCAGCAGCTTGGGAGACAGGGTGGGAAATCAGCCCCAGCATTTT. It codes for CASSLGDRVGNQPQHF.

The rearrangement links TRBV9 to TRBJ1-1; no reliable D call. CDR3 length: 14 residues. Deletions cut 0 bases from V and 7 bases from J, with 13 bases between. Germline V gene sequence: CDR1 SGDLS, CDR2 YYNGEE. CDR3 nucleotide sequence: TGTGCCAGCAGCGTAGCCGACGGCGCAGGTGAAGCTTTCTTT. It yields the protein CASSVADGAGEAFF.

The chain recombines TRBV5-4 with TRBJ2-5; no clear D. Germline CDR1 is SGHNT and CDR2 is YYREEE (reference sequence). This CDR3 region has 14 residues. V was pared by 2 bases and J by 2 bases, with 10 bases between. The DNA for the CDR3 is TGTGCCAGCAGCTTACCCTACGTGCAAGAGACCCAGTACTTC. Its protein is CASSLPYVQETQYF.

The chain has TRBV4-2 and TRBJ1-2; D is uncertain. The V end was cut by 3 bases, the J end by 9 bases, with 17 bases between. From germline, CDR1 is LGHNA and CDR2 YNFKEQ. CDR3 length: 14 amino acids. The CDR3 bases are TGTGCCAGCAGCCAGAATGACCGTCCGGGGAGCTACACCTTC. Encoded protein: CASSQNDRPGSYTF.

This chain uses TRBV25-1 with TRBJ1-5, with D uncertain. This CDR3 spans 13 amino acids. V gave up 3 bases and J gave up 5 bases, with 8 bases separating them. Per germline, CDR1 MGHDK and CDR2 SYGVNS. As DNA, the CDR3 is TGTGCCAGCAGTGACAGTTCTTATCAGCCCCAGCATTTT. Protein: CASSDSSYQPQHF.

This rearrangement joins TRBV27 to TRBJ1-5, with unresolved D. The CDR3 extends over 14 amino acids. From germline, CDR1 is MNHEY and CDR2 SMNVEV (reference sequence). The V end lost 2 bases, the J end lost 2 bases, and 7 bases lay between the germline ends. The CDR3 DNA reads TGTGCCAGCAGTTTACGGGGAGGCAATCAGCCCCAGCATTTT. Encoded protein: CASSLRGGNQPQHF.

In nucleotides, the CDR3 is TGCGCCAGCACGGGGACACCGACATTGAACACTGAAGCTTTCTTT. Its protein product is CASTGTPTLNTEAFF. V usage is TRBV5-1 and J usage is TRBJ1-1; possible D gene TRBD1, 6 bases. Per the germline V gene, CDR1 is SGHRS and CDR2 is YFSETQ. The length of the CDR3 is 15 residues. V lost 6 bases and J 0 bases, leaving 15 bases between the germline ends. Complete variable domain (other parts from reference TRBV5-1 and TRBJ1-1): KAGVTQTPRYLIKTRGQQVTLSCSPISGHRSVSWYQQTPGQGLQFLFEYFSETQRNKGNFPGRFSGRQFSNSRSEMNVSTLELGDSALYLCASTGTPTLNTEAFFGQGTRLTVV.

The chain carries TRBV2 and TRBJ2-2; TRBD2 aligns across 8 bases. The CDR3 runs 16 residues. Germline CDR1 and CDR2: SNHLY and FYNNEI. V was pared by 7 bases and J by 4 bases, with 11 bases of the junction left unmatched. CDR3 sequence (DNA): TGTGCCAGCACCCTAGTTGAAGCGGGAGTCACCGGGGAGCTGTTTTTT. The encoded protein is CASTLVEAGVTGELFF.

The chain carries TRBV7-3 and TRBJ2-1; a weak D match, TRBD2 (6 bases). Germline CDR1 is SGHTA and CDR2 is FQGTGA. With 5 bases removed from V and 8 bases from J, the gap between germline ends came to 19 bases. The CDR3 runs 15 residues. The CDR3 reads CASSLYTGTPDEQFF. In DNA, the CDR3 is TGTGCCAGCAGCCTGTACACCGGGACTCCCGATGAGCAGTTCTTC.

The rearrangement joins TRBV7-8 to TRBJ2-7; no definite D call. The CDR3 totals 15 residues. Germline CDR1 is SGHVS and CDR2 is FQNEAQ. The V end was cut by 2 bases, the J end by 1 base, with 12 bases between. As DNA, the CDR3 is TGTGCCAGCAGCTTATTGGGTTTAGCTTCCTACGAGCAGTACTTC. Translating gives CASSLLGLASYEQYF. Together with reference TRBV7-8 and TRBJ2-7, the CDR3 gives the full variable domain: GAGVSQSPRYKVAKRGQDVALRCDPISGHVSLFWYQQALGQGPEFLTYFQNEAQLDKSGLPSDRFFAERPEGSVSTLKIQRTQQEDSAVYLCASSLLGLASYEQYFGPGTRLTVT.

The chain employs TRBV10-3 and TRBJ2-3, with TRBD2 matching 8 bases. J lost 1 base, V lost 0 bases, and 9 bases had no gene match. The CDR3 length is 18 residues. The germline CDR1 and CDR2 sequences are ENHRY and SYGVKD. This chain's CDR3 is CAISESLVAGFRTDTQYF. The CDR3 DNA follows: TGTGCCATCAGTGAGTCGTTGGTAGCGGGATTTCGCACAGATACGCAGTATTTT.

The chain links TRBV28 to TRBJ1-4; the D gene is possibly TRBD1 (5 bases). Per germline, CDR1 MDHEN and CDR2 SYDVKM. This CDR3 comprises 16 residues. The V gene lost 5 bases and the J gene lost 7 bases, with 20 bases spanning the gap. CDR3 in amino acids: CASSPRLGPRGEKLFF. In DNA form, the CDR3 reads TGTGCCAGCAGTCCACGATTGGGCCCTAGGGGTGAAAAACTGTTTTTT.

The chain combines TRBV7-9 with TRBJ2-1; TRBD1 might be the D (5 bases). V lost 5 bases and J lost 0, with 11 bases in between. The CDR3 has 15 residues. Per the germline V gene, CDR1 is SEHNR and CDR2 is FQNEAQ (reference sequence). The CDR3 reads CASSQGRVSYNEQFF. CDR3 nucleotides: TGTGCCAGCAGCCAGGGCCGGGTCTCCTACAATGAGCAGTTCTTC.

The V and J genes are TRBV7-9 and TRBJ2-1; TRBD2 matches 10 bases. With V trimmed by 3 bases and J by 9 bases, 8 bases remained unmatched. Per germline, CDR1 SEHNR and CDR2 FQNEAQ (reference sequence). The CDR3 extends over 15 amino acids. In DNA, the CDR3 is TGTGCCAGCAGCTTGGTAGCTAGCGGGAGTGGTGAGCAGTTCTTC. It yields the protein CASSLVASGSGEQFF.

This clone was found once. The chain couples TRBV28 to TRBJ1-2; D gene uncertain. The germline V and J ends were trimmed by 6 bases and 1 base, with 9 bases remaining between them. This CDR3 has 13 residues. Germline values: CDR1 MDHEN, CDR2 SYDVKM. The CDR3 DNA reads as TGTGCCAGCAGCCAGCGGGGTAACTATGGCTACACCTTC. It encodes CASSQRGNYGYTF.

In its sample, this clone was seen a few times. This CDR3 reads CASRAFGLAGDEQYF. The CDR3 DNA follows: TGTGCCAGCAGGGCTTTCGGGCTAGCGGGAGACGAGCAGTACTTC. The chain uses TRBV6-5 and TRBJ2-7, with 10 bases matching TRBD2. V dropped 6 bases and J dropped 5; count of bases not matched to a gene: 10. The germline V gene has CDR1 MNHEY and CDR2 SVGAGI. This CDR3 has 15 amino acids.

The chain recombines TRBV9 with TRBJ2-1; possible D gene TRBD1, 6 bases. The V gene lost 4 bases and the J gene lost 7 bases, with 21 bases spanning the gap. The CDR3 contains 16 residues. Germline V CDR1 and CDR2: SGDLS, YYNGEE. CDR3 nucleotide sequence: TGTGCCAGCAGCCCAAGGGGGAACTCTCCGGGGAATGAGCAGTTCTTC. It codes for CASSPRGNSPGNEQFF.

The chain links TRBV12-5 to TRBJ1-5; D is undetermined. V dropped 5 bases and J dropped 7 bases, with 18 bases sitting between them. Germline V gene lookup returns CDR1 LGHNT and CDR2 FRNRAP. The CDR3 loop spans 15 amino acids. The CDR3 DNA follows: TGTGCTAGTGGTCCTCCGGAGACCTTAGGACAGCCCCAGCATTTT. Amino acids: CASGPPETLGQPQHF. Complete variable domain (other parts from reference TRBV12-5 and TRBJ1-5): DARVTQTPRHKVTEMGQEVTMRCQPILGHNTVFWYRQTMMQGLELLAYFRNRAPLDDSGMPKDRFSAEMPDATLATLKIQPSEPRDSAVYFCASGPPETLGQPQHFGDGTRLSIL.

The DNA of the CDR3 is TGTGCCAGCGGAACAGGGACACTGAATGAGCAGTTCTTC. This encodes CASGTGTLNEQFF. V and J are TRBV7-3 and TRBJ2-1; D is perhaps TRBD1 (6 bases). CDR1 SGHTA and CDR2 FQGTGA come from the germline V gene. The CDR3 covers 13 residues. The germline V and J ends were trimmed by 8 bases and 7 bases, with 15 bases remaining between them.

The gene calls are TRBV6-5 and TRBJ1-6, with TRBD1 matching over 7 bases. Losses at the gene ends were 4 bases for V and 7 bases for J; bases not matched to a gene: 7. Per the germline V gene, CDR1 is MNHEY and CDR2 is SVGAGI. The CDR3 runs 15 residues. The CDR3 spells CASSFHGTENSPLHF. Written as DNA, the CDR3 is TGTGCCAGCAGTTTTCATGGGACAGAAAATTCACCCCTCCACTTT.

The chain employs TRBV27 and TRBJ2-1; D is possibly TRBD2 (5 bases). This CDR3 spans 13 amino acids. The V end was cut by 2 bases, the J end by 7 bases, with 9 bases between. Looked up from germline, CDR1 is MNHEY and CDR2 is SMNVEV (reference sequence). The CDR3 loop reads CASSLVGSNEQFF. DNA of the CDR3: TGTGCCAGCAGTTTAGTGGGGAGTAATGAGCAGTTCTTC.

The chain has TRBV4-2 and TRBJ2-1; 7 bases map to TRBD2. CDR3 length equals 15 residues. Trimming at V came to 1 base and at J to 3 bases, leaving 3 bases not matched to a gene. Looked up from germline, CDR1 is LGHNA and CDR2 is YNFKEQ. The chain's CDR3 is CASSQAAGVYNEQFF. As DNA, the CDR3 is TGTGCCAGCAGCCAAGCGGCGGGGGTCTACAATGAGCAGTTCTTC.

The chain carries TRBV6-5 and TRBJ2-7; the D gene is possibly TRBD2 (6 bases). There are 16 residues in the CDR3. Germline CDR1 is MNHEY and CDR2 is SVGAGI. V was clipped by 0 bases and J by 1 base, with 13 bases between them. The CDR3 loop is CASSYSAGTVSYEQYF. The CDR3 nucleotides are TGTGCCAGCAGTTACTCGGCCGGGACTGTATCCTACGAGCAGTACTTC.

This clone was found once. The chain combines TRBV6-6 with TRBJ2-1, with D possibly being TRBD2 (6 bases). Trimming left V 6 bases short and J 2 bases short, with 17 bases between. Germline V gene data show CDR1 as MNHNY and CDR2 as SVGAGI (reference sequence). CDR3 length: 16 residues. CDR3 nucleotide sequence: TGTGCCAGCAGCTCCCTCCCTAGCGTGGCCTACAATGAGCAGTTCTTC. It translates to CASSSLPSVAYNEQFF.

The V gene is TRBV27, the J gene TRBJ2-2, with 7 bases matching TRBD1. Germline V gives CDR1 MNHEY, CDR2 SMNVEV (reference sequence). The J segment lost 4 bases and the V segment lost 0 bases, leaving 5 bases of the junction unmatched. The CDR3 is 16 amino acids. The CDR3 loop is CASSLSGRGLTGELFF. The CDR3 nucleotides read TGTGCCAGCAGTTTATCTGGTAGGGGGCTCACCGGGGAGCTGTTTTTT.

This clone was counted once. The gene calls are TRBV27 and TRBJ1-6, with 8 positions matching TRBD1. Germline values: CDR1 MNHEY, CDR2 SMNVEV (reference sequence). This CDR3 has 15 residues. The junction had 5 bases not matched to a gene; V was cut back by 4 bases and J by 6 bases. CDR3 amino acids: CASSSDRGGNSPLHF. In nucleotides, the CDR3 is TGTGCCAGCAGTTCAGACAGGGGAGGTAATTCACCCCTCCACTTT.

V and J are TRBV4-1 and TRBJ2-1; 9 bases map to TRBD2. Trimming at V came to 4 bases and at J to 6 bases, leaving 10 bases not matched to a gene. Germline V gene lookup returns CDR1 MGHRA and CDR2 YSYEKL. CDR3 length equals 16 residues. This chain's CDR3 is CASSRILAGVSNEQFF. CDR3 nucleotide sequence: TGCGCCAGCAGCCGTATTTTAGCGGGAGTCTCCAATGAGCAGTTCTTC.